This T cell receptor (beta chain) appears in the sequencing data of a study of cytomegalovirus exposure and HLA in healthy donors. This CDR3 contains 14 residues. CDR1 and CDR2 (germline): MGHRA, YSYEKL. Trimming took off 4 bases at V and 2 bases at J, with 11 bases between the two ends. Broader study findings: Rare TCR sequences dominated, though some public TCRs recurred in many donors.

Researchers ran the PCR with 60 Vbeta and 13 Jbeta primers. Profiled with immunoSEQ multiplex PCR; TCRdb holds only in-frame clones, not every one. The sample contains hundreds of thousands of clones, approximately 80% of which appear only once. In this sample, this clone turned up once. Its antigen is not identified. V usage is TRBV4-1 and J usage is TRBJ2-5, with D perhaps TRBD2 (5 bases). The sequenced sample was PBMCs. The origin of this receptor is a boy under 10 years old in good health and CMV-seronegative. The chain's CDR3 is CASSRVPGQETQYF. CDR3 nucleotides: TGCGCCAGCAGCCGAGTTCCGGGACAAGAGACCCAGTACTTC.